This T cell receptor beta chain was retrieved from a study of T cells in Graves' hyperthyroidism and ophthalmopathy. The study, taken as a whole, reports: A model built on 13 V-J features separated ophthalmopathy from stable hyperthyroidism.

The sample holds one count of this clonotype. The antigen is unknown. Amplified TCR beta CDR3 regions derived from RNA transcripts. HTBI primers were the set used in a first-round RT-PCR of the TCR CDR3. TCRdb re-called the multiplex PCR reads with MiXCR, one entry per CDR3 protein. The sample has a few hundred thousand distinct CDR3 sequences; roughly 13% are singletons. Germline CDR1 and CDR2: MNHNS and SASEGT. J gave up 7 bases and V 8 bases, and 13 bases lay outside the gene matches. This CDR3 comprises 14 residues. A patient was excluded if there was uncontrolled infection, other autoimmune disease, pregnancy or lactation.

This chain uses TRBV6-1 with TRBJ2-7, with 8 bases lining up with TRBD2. The clonotype originates from a woman aged 18-29 years with Graves' hyperthyroidism. The specimen was blood. In DNA, the CDR3 is TGTGCCAGCGGGAGCGGGAGAGGGGTACGGGAGCAGTACTTC. It translates to CASGSGRGVREQYF.